Listed here are 3 T cell receptor beta chains from one sample, sequenced in a study of tumor-infiltrating lymphocytes in oesophageal squamous cell carcinoma (TCRdb year 2016). Libraries were built with PCR. Instrument used: Illumina HiSeq 2000. TCRdb itself trimmed the public reads at Q25 with fastp, ran MiXCR and retained productive beta chains. Rows matching on CDR3 protein sequence are summarized as one entry with the most common DNA and genes. Present in this sample are about 21,000 distinct CDR3 sequences, approximately 38% of which were seen just once. About 40% of the sample comes from the top ten. The sample was esophageal tumor tissue. The receptors shown here come from a male donor with esophageal squamous cell carcinoma.

The rearrangement uses TRBV7-2 and TRBJ2-1, with D unresolved. CDR3 length: 12 residues. Germline assignment: CDR1 SGHTA and CDR2 FQGNSA. The V gene lost 1 base and the J gene lost 9 bases, with 7 bases spanning the gap. The CDR3 region is CASSLVSLEQFF. The CDR3 DNA reads TGTGCCAGCAGCTTAGTCTCTCTTGAGCAGTTCTTC.

This clonotype was observed a handful of times. CDR3 nucleotides: TGTGCCAGCAGTGAAAGGCCAGATACGCAGTATTTT. Its protein product is CASSERPDTQYF. This chain uses TRBV2 with TRBJ2-3; D is uncertain. The ends were cut back, 2 bases at V and 4 bases at J, with 4 bases in the middle. Germline CDR1 reads SNHLY; CDR2 reads FYNNEI. The CDR3 totals 12 residues. The whole variable domain, remainder taken from reference TRBV2 and TRBJ2-3, is EPEVTQTPSHQVTQMGQEVILRCVPISNHLYFYWYRQILGQKVEFLVSFYNNEISEKSEIFDDQFSVERPDGSNFTLKIRSTKLEDSAMYFCASSERPDTQYFGPGTRLTVL.

This clonotype appeared a few times. The chain links TRBV7-2 to TRBJ2-3, with 7 bases lining up with TRBD1. J lost 11 bases, V lost 1 base, and 9 bases had no gene match. The germline V gene has CDR1 SGHTA and CDR2 FQGNSA. The CDR3 runs 14 residues. The CDR3 loop reads CASSLEKTGSEQYF. Here the CDR3 DNA reads TGTGCCAGCAGCTTAGAAAAGACAGGGAGCGAGCAGTATTTT.